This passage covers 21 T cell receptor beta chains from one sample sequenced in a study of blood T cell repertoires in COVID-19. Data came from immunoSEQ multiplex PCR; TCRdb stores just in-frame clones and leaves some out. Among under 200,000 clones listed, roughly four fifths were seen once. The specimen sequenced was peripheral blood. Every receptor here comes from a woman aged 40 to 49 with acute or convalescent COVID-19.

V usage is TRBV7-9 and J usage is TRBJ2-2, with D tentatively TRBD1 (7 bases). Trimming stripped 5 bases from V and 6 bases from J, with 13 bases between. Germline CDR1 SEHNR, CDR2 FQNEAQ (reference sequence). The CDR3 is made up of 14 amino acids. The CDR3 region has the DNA TGTGCCAGCAGCGCGGGACAGATCGCCGGGGAGCTGTTTTTT. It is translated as CASSAGQIAGELFF.

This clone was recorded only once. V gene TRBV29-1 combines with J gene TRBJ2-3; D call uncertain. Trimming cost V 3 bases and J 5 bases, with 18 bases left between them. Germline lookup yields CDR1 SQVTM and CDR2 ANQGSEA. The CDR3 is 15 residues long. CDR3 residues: CSVDLVLLGEDTQYF. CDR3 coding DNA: TGCAGCGTTGATTTGGTTTTGCTGGGCGAAGATACGCAGTATTTT.

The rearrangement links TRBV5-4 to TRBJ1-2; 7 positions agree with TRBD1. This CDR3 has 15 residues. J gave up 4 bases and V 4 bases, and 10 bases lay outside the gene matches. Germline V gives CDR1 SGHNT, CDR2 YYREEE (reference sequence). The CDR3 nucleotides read TGTGCCAGCAGCCCCGGACAGGAAGGCGGCTATGGCTACACCTTC. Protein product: CASSPGQEGGYGYTF.

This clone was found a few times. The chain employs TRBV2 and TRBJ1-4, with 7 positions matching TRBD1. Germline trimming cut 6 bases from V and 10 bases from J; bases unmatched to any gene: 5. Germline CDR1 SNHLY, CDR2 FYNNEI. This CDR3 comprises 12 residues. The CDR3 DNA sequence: TGTGCCAGCAGCGACAGGGACGTAAAACTGTTTTTT. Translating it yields CASSDRDVKLFF.

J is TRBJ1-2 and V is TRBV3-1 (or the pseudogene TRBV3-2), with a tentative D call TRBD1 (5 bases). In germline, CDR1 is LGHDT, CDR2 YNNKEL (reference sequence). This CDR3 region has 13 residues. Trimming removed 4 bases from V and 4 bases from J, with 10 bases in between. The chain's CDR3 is CASSLGQSYGYTF. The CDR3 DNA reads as TGTGCCAGCAGCCTAGGACAAAGCTATGGCTACACCTTC.

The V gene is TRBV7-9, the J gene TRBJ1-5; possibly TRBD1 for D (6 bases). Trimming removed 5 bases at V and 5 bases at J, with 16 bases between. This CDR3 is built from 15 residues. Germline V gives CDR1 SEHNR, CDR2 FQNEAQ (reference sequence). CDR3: CASSGLGGPDQPQHF. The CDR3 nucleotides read TGTGCCAGCAGCGGACTCGGGGGGCCTGATCAGCCCCAGCATTTT.

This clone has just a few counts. CDR3 loop: CASSTREPGRGQYF. The CDR3 nucleotides read TGTGCCAGCAGTACCCGGGAACCGGGCAGGGGGCAGTACTTC. J is TRBJ2-7 and V is TRBV6-5, with D possibly TRBD1 on 6 matching bases. CDR3 size: 14 residues. Germline V gene data show CDR1 as MNHEY and CDR2 as SVGAGI. V was clipped by 5 bases and J by 9 bases, with 20 bases between them.

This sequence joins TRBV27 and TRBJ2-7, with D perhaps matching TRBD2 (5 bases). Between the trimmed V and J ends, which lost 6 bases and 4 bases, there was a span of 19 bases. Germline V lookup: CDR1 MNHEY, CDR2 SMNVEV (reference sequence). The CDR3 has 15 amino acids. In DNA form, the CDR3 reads TGTGCCAGCAGCCCGGCCGGGGTTAATGTGTACGAGCAGTACTTC. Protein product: CASSPAGVNVYEQYF.

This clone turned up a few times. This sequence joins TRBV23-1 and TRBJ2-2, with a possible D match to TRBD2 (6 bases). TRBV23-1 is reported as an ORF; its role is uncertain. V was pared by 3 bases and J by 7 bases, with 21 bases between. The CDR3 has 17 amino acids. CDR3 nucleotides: TGCGCCAGCAGTCACATAGGAGGGCTACCTCGGGTCGGGGAGCTGTTTTTT. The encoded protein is CASSHIGGLPRVGELFF.

As DNA, the CDR3 is TGTGCCAGCAGCTCTTCGGGTTGGGAGACCCAGTACTTC. Its translation is CASSSSGWETQYF. J is TRBJ2-5 and V is TRBV7-2; no firm D call. The V end was cut by 4 bases, the J end by 5 bases, with 11 bases between. This CDR3 is 13 amino acids long. The germline CDR1 and CDR2 sequences are SGHTA and FQGNSA.

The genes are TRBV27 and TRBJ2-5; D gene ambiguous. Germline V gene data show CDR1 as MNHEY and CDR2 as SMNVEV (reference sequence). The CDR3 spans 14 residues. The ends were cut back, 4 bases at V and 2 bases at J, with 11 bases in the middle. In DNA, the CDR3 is TGTGCCAGCAGTTCCACTTGGGCTCAAGAGACCCAGTACTTC. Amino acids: CASSSTWAQETQYF.

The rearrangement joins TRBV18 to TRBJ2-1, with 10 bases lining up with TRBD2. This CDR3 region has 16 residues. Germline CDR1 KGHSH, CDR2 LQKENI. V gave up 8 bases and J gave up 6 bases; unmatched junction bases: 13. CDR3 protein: CASRPEGASGGNEQFF. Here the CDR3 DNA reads TGTGCCAGCCGCCCCGAGGGAGCTAGCGGGGGCAATGAGCAGTTCTTC.

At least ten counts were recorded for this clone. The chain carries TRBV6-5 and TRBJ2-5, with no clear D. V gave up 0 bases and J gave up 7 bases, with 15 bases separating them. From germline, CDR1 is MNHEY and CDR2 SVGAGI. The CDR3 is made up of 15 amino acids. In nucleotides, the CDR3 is TGTGCCAGCAGTTACTCTCTCCTAAAATCGGGGACCCAGTACTTC. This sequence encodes CASSYSLLKSGTQYF.

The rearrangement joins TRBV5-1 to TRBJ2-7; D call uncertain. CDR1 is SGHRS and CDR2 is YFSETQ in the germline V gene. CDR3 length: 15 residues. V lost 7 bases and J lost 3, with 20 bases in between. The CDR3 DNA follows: TGCGCCAGCGGCCAGTATCCGGCGGAAAACTACGAGCAGTACTTC. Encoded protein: CASGQYPAENYEQYF. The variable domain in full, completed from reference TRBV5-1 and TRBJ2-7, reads KAGVTQTPRYLIKTRGQQVTLSCSPISGHRSVSWYQQTPGQGLQFLFEYFSETQRNKGNFPGRFSGRQFSNSRSEMNVSTLELGDSALYLCASGQYPAENYEQYFGPGTRLTVT.

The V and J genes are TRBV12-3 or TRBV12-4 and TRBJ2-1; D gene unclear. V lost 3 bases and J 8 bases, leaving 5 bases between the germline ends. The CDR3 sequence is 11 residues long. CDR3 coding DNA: TGTGCCAGCAGTTTTATCCATGAGCAGTTCTTC. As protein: CASSFIHEQFF.

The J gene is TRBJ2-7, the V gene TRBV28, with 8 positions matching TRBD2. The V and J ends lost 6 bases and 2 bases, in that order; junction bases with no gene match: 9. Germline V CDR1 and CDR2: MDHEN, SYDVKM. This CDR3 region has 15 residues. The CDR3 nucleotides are TGTGCCAGCAGCCATGGGCCGGGACTAGCCTACGAGCAGTACTTC. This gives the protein CASSHGPGLAYEQYF.

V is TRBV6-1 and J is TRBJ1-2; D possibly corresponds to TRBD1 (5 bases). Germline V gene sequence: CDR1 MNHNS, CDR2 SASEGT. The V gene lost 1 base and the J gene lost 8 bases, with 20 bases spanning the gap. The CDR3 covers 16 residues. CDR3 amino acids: CASSEGVGQGMRGYTF. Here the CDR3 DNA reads TGTGCCAGCAGTGAAGGAGTAGGGCAGGGTATGAGGGGCTACACCTTC.

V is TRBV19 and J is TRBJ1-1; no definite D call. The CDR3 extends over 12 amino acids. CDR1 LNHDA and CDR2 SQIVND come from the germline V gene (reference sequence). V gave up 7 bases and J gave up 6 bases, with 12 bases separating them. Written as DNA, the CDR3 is TGTGCCAGTAACCAGGCCACCTCTGAAGCTTTCTTT. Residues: CASNQATSEAFF.

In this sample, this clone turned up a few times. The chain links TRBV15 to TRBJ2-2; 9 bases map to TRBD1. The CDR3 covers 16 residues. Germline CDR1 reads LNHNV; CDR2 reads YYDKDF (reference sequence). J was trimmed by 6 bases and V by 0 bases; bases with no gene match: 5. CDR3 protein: CATSREGTGRSGELFF. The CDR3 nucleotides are TGTGCCACCAGCAGAGAAGGGACAGGGCGGTCCGGGGAGCTGTTTTTT.

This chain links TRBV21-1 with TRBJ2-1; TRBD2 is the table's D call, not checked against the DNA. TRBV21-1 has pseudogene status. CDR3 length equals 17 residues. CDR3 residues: CASNTPGTSGGYNEQFF. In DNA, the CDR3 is TGTGCCAGCAACACACCCGGGACTAGCGGAGGCTACAATGAGCAGTTCTTC.

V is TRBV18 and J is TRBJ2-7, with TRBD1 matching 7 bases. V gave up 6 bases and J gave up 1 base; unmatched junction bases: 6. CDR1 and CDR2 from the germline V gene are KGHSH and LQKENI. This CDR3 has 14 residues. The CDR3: CASSVTQGSYEQYF. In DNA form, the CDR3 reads TGTGCCAGCTCCGTAACACAGGGGTCCTACGAGCAGTACTTC.